This T cell receptor (beta chain) derives from a study of T cells in Graves' hyperthyroidism and ophthalmopathy. Trimming cost V 4 bases and J 4 bases, with 13 bases left between them. In germline, CDR1 is LGHDT, CDR2 YNNKEL (reference sequence). This CDR3 has 14 amino acids. Regarding the study as a whole: Among thyroid clonotypes expanded above 0.001, most also appeared in blood.

From RNA transcripts, TCR beta CDR3 regions were amplified. The TCR CDR3 was amplified in a first-round RT-PCR using the HTBI primer set. TCRdb re-called the multiplex PCR reads with MiXCR, one entry per CDR3 protein. The sample holds about 380,000 distinct CDR3 sequences, less than 20% seen once. Patients showing uncontrolled infection, other autoimmune disease, pregnancy or lactation were ineligible. This clonotype appeared many times. Its specificity is not known. The sequenced material came from blood. The receptor's source is a man between 18 and 29 years old with Graves' ophthalmopathy. The genes are TRBV3-1 and TRBJ1-1, with D perhaps matching TRBD1 (5 bases). CDR3 region: CASSPGTATTEAFF. The CDR3 coding sequence is TGTGCCAGCAGCCCTGGGACGGCGACCACTGAAGCTTTCTTT.